Listed below are T cell receptor beta chains from one sample, sequenced in a study of blood T cell repertoires in COVID-19. Only in-frame clones appear in the TCRdb table, and some are missing; sequencing was by immunoSEQ multiplex PCR. The sample holds about 100,000 clones; about 84% are singletons and the top ten take around 13%. The specimen sequenced was peripheral blood. Receptors were obtained from a human donor in a cohort sampled during active COVID-19. Each CDR3 is given without its conserved first and last residue. A D gene is named only where the DNA matches it firmly. Not all rows give a size; the values are once, few, many and, for expanded clones, a class.

d_call: TRBD2
clone_size: .
v_call: TRBV5-1
cdr3_aa: ASSRLAGDRETQY

d_call: TRBD1
clone_size: once
v_call: TRBV6-2/TRBV6-3
cdr3_aa: ASSYSGTGDPYEQY

d_call: .
clone_size: .
v_call: TRBV28
cdr3_aa: ASRRTEITGYT

d_call: TRBD2
clone_size: .
v_call: TRBV29-1
cdr3_aa: SVEEWTSSSYNEQF

d_call: .
clone_size: .
v_call: TRBV5-1
cdr3_aa: ASSLGAQETQY

d_call: .
clone_size: .
v_call: TRBV2
cdr3_aa: ASVASGENEQF

d_call: .
clone_size: .
v_call: TRBV7-2
cdr3_aa: ASSLGRQASAEQY

d_call: TRBD1
clone_size: .
v_call: TRBV5-5
cdr3_aa: ASSLDGTGYIHNYGYT

d_call: TRBD1
clone_size: .
v_call: TRBV5-6
cdr3_aa: ASSKDRGRHNEKLF

d_call: .
clone_size: .
v_call: TRBV6-2/TRBV6-3
cdr3_aa: ASSYQDRDGYT

d_call: .
clone_size: once
v_call: TRBV19
cdr3_aa: ASSFGLNNQPQH

d_call: TRBD2
clone_size: once
v_call: TRBV7-2
cdr3_aa: ASSLTSGRTNEQF

d_call: .
clone_size: .
v_call: TRBV6-5
cdr3_aa: ASSYSNGQQETQY

d_call: .
clone_size: .
v_call: TRBV6-5
cdr3_aa: ATTITDGNTIY

d_call: .
clone_size: .
v_call: TRBV5-1
cdr3_aa: ASSPSSGGGYNEQF

d_call: .
clone_size: few
v_call: TRBV10-1
cdr3_aa: ASQGSIGNTIY

d_call: .
clone_size: once
v_call: TRBV12-3/TRBV12-4
cdr3_aa: ASTLGGDPF

d_call: TRBD2
clone_size: .
v_call: TRBV9
cdr3_aa: ASSVLGGGSSDTQY

d_call: .
clone_size: .
v_call: TRBV6-5
cdr3_aa: ASRQQGRTEAF